These 27 T cell receptor beta chains share one sample of origin, sequenced in a study of technical replicates of blood from a few donors. Here immunoSEQ multiplex PCR was the method, and the copy in TCRdb shows in-frame clones only, minus some. The table shows about 56,000 clones, with roughly 96% occurring only once. Input material: PBMCs. These receptors came from a human donor in good health. Some clones in this sample may be carry-over from other donors' samples.

The chain carries TRBV18 and TRBJ1-2; tentatively, D is TRBD1 (5 bases). Trimming stripped 2 bases from V and 8 bases from J, with 12 bases between. The germline V gene has CDR1 KGHSH and CDR2 LQKENI. This CDR3 comprises 13 residues. DNA of the CDR3: TGTGCCAGCTCACCAGCGGAGACAGCGGGCTACACCTTC. This gives the protein CASSPAETAGYTF.

V gene TRBV6-1 combines with J gene TRBJ1-5; D is uncertain. The CDR3 covers 14 residues. Deletions cut 0 bases from V and 11 bases from J, with 14 bases between. CDR1 is MNHNS, CDR2 SASEGT, per germline. CDR3 nucleotide sequence: TGTGCCAGCAGTGAAGCGCGGTCCCTTCCAGCCCAGCATTTT. It yields the protein CASSEARSLPAQHF.

The gene calls are TRBV6-1 and TRBJ1-5, with D uncertain. The V end lost 7 bases, the J end lost 7 bases, and 8 bases lay between the germline ends. Germline V CDR1 and CDR2: MNHNS, SASEGT. There are 11 residues in the CDR3. CDR3 loop: CASKARQPQHF. CDR3 DNA: TGTGCCAGCAAGGCTAGACAGCCCCAGCATTTT.

The rearrangement links TRBV5-1 to TRBJ2-3; D not resolved. CDR1 and CDR2 (germline): SGHRS, YFSETQ. This CDR3 has 14 amino acids. V was pared by 4 bases and J by 6 bases, with 15 bases between. The CDR3 region has the DNA TGCGCCAGCAGCCTCTCCCCCCGGGTCGATACGCAGTATTTT. Protein: CASSLSPRVDTQYF.

The V gene is TRBV4-3, the J gene TRBJ2-5; D ambiguous. Trimming cost V 0 bases and J 5 bases, with 16 bases left between them. The CDR3 consists of 16 residues. Germline V gene lookup returns CDR1 LGHNA and CDR2 YSLEER. The CDR3 nucleotides are TGCGCCAGCAGCCAAGATTGGCAGGTCTCCCGTGAGACCCAGTACTTC. Translation gives CASSQDWQVSRETQYF.

The chain has TRBV2 and TRBJ2-1; 10 nucleotides agree with TRBD1. CDR3 length: 18 amino acids. CDR1 is SNHLY and CDR2 is FYNNEI in the germline V gene. The V and J ends lost 5 bases and 6 bases, in that order; junction bases with no gene match: 16. The CDR3 here is CASSRVGDRGVGGNEQFF. The DNA for the CDR3 is TGTGCCAGCAGTCGAGTGGGGGACAGGGGAGTGGGAGGCAATGAGCAGTTCTTC.

CDR3 DNA sequence: TGCAGCGTTGGACTCGCGACAGGGAACGAGCAGTACTTC. It is translated as CSVGLATGNEQYF. V and J are TRBV29-1 and TRBJ2-7; 7 bases are shared with TRBD1. The CDR3 contains 13 residues. The germline V gene has CDR1 SQVTM and CDR2 ANQGSEA. V lost 4 bases and J lost 5; bases outside the gene matches: 8.

This chain uses TRBV7-2 with TRBJ2-2, with 7 bases identical to TRBD2. J lost 2 bases, V lost 5 bases, and 8 bases had no gene match. The CDR3 runs to 16 residues. Germline V lookup: CDR1 SGHTA, CDR2 FQGNSA. CDR3 bases: TGTGCCAGCAGCCCACGCAGGGACTATAACACCGGGGAGCTGTTTTTT. Translated: CASSPRRDYNTGELFF.

V is TRBV30 and J is TRBJ2-7, with 7 bases matching TRBD1. Germline V gene lookup returns CDR1 GTSNPN and CDR2 SVGIG (reference sequence). With V trimmed by 8 bases and J by 5 bases, 15 bases remained unmatched. The CDR3 spans 14 residues. The CDR3 DNA is TGTGCCGGGGGTGAGGGGGCTAGTCTCCACGAGCAGTACTTC. Its protein is CAGGEGASLHEQYF.

The chain carries TRBV6-5 and TRBJ1-6, with TRBD1 matching 7 bases. The CDR3 is 14 residues long. V dropped 2 bases and J dropped 6; count of bases not matched to a gene: 1. Germline lookup yields CDR1 MNHEY and CDR2 SVGAGI. In nucleotides, the CDR3 is TGTGCCAGCAGTTACAACAGGGGTAATTCACCCCTCCACTTT. As protein: CASSYNRGNSPLHF.

The chain couples TRBV5-5 to TRBJ1-2; 8 bases are shared with TRBD1. Germline V gives CDR1 SGHKS, CDR2 YYEKEE (reference sequence). J was trimmed by 5 bases and V by 4 bases; bases with no gene match: 7. The CDR3 is made up of 14 amino acids. The chain's CDR3 is CASSLEQGAYGYTF. The CDR3 DNA sequence: TGTGCCAGCAGCCTGGAGCAGGGGGCTTATGGCTACACCTTC.

This chain links TRBV6-1 with TRBJ1-2; D gene ambiguous. Germline CDR1 and CDR2: MNHNS and SASEGT. The CDR3 has 14 residues. With 5 bases removed from V and 5 bases from J, the gap between germline ends came to 15 bases. The CDR3 DNA reads TGTGCCAGCAGTATCGAGGCAGGAGGTTATGGCTACACCTTC. It encodes CASSIEAGGYGYTF.

The CDR3 here is CATSRDKITGAVMNTEAFF. CDR3 coding DNA: TGTGCCACCAGCAGAGATAAAATAACAGGGGCAGTTATGAACACTGAAGCTTTCTTT. V and J are TRBV15 and TRBJ1-1; 7 bases match TRBD1. The CDR3 is 19 residues long. Trimming removed 0 bases from V and 0 bases from J; junction bases left unmatched: 13. Germline V gene data show CDR1 as LNHNV and CDR2 as YYDKDF (reference sequence).

This rearrangement joins TRBV11-2 to TRBJ1-2, with TRBD1 matching over 7 bases. The ends lost 6 bases at V and 6 bases at J; junction bases unmatched: 19. Germline V gene sequence: CDR1 SGHAT, CDR2 FQNNGV. The CDR3 has 17 residues. CDR3 sequence reads: CASSPLEGGAKNHGYTF. The DNA for the CDR3 is TGTGCCAGCAGTCCTTTAGAAGGGGGCGCGAAAAACCATGGCTACACCTTC.

The rearrangement joins TRBV5-1 to TRBJ1-1, with D perhaps TRBD1 (5 bases). CDR3 length: 14 residues. Deletions cut 0 bases from V and 4 bases from J, with 10 bases between. Germline V gene lookup returns CDR1 SGHRS and CDR2 YFSETQ. CDR3 in amino acids: CASSLGQGLTEAFF. CDR3 coding DNA: TGCGCCAGCAGCTTGGGTCAGGGTCTCACTGAAGCTTTCTTT.

The chain is built from TRBV27 and TRBJ1-1; possible D gene TRBD1, 6 bases. The CDR3 covers 15 residues. Germline V gives CDR1 MNHEY, CDR2 SMNVEV (reference sequence). Trimming took 5 bases from V and 4 from J, leaving 17 bases between them. CDR3 in amino acids: CASSPLGGAGTEAFF. In nucleotides, the CDR3 is TGTGCCAGCAGTCCCCTTGGGGGGGCGGGCACTGAAGCTTTCTTT.

This chain links TRBV6-5 with TRBJ1-2; 7 bases map to TRBD1. Germline CDR1 and CDR2: MNHEY and SVGAGI. The CDR3 has 13 amino acids. V trimming: 6 bases; J trimming: 8 bases; junction bases outside the gene matches: 9. DNA for the CDR3: TGTGCCAGCAGGAGAGACAGGGAAGGGGGCTACACCTTC. This encodes CASRRDREGGYTF.

The chain employs TRBV5-8 and TRBJ2-2; 16 bases fit TRBD2. This CDR3 contains 18 residues. V shed 2 bases, J shed 2 bases, and the junction held 3 bases outside the gene matches. CDR1 and CDR2 from the germline V gene are SGHTS and YDEGEE. The CDR3 sequence: CASSFGTSGRVNTGELFF. CDR3 nucleotide sequence: TGTGCCAGCAGCTTCGGGACTAGCGGGAGGGTCAACACCGGGGAGCTGTTTTTT.

The chain carries TRBV4-3 and TRBJ2-3, with D unclear. The CDR3 is made up of 18 amino acids. The ends were cut back, 0 bases at V and 10 bases at J, with 26 bases in the middle. CDR1 is LGHNA and CDR2 is YSLEER in the germline V gene. CDR3 in DNA: TGCGCCAGCAGCCAAGATCTTAATCTAGGTGCCCCCCTTGGATCGCAGTATTTT. This translates into CASSQDLNLGAPLGSQYF.

The CDR3 nucleotides are TGTGCCAGCAGACAGGAATATGGCTACACCTTC. This sequence encodes CASRQEYGYTF. The gene calls are TRBV6-6 and TRBJ1-2; tentative D call: TRBD1 (5 bases). This CDR3 contains 11 residues. Trimming removed 6 bases at V and 5 bases at J, with 7 bases between. Looked up from germline, CDR1 is MNHNY and CDR2 is SVGAGI (reference sequence).

CDR3 DNA: TGTGCCAGCAGCCTTATACAACAGGGCACAGATACGCAGTATTTT. It codes for CASSLIQQGTDTQYF. The J gene is TRBJ2-3, the V gene TRBV7-9; weak D call: TRBD1 (5 bases). From germline, CDR1 is SEHNR and CDR2 FQNEAQ (reference sequence). CDR3 length: 15 residues. Trimming cost V 5 bases and J 1 base, with 13 bases left between them.

The chain links TRBV5-1 to TRBJ2-1, with TRBD1 identical over 10 bases. With V trimmed by 4 bases and J by 7 bases, 8 bases remained unmatched. The length of the CDR3 is 15 residues. The germline gives CDR1 SGHRS, CDR2 YFSETQ. The CDR3, as DNA: TGCGCCAGCAGCCCCGGGACAGGGGCTGGAAATGAGCAGTTCTTC. Encoded protein: CASSPGTGAGNEQFF.

This chain links TRBV5-6 with TRBJ1-2; 9 bases agree with TRBD1. The CDR3 has 15 amino acids. Trimming took 3 bases from V and 8 from J; bases not matched to a gene: 11. Germline assignment: CDR1 SGHDT and CDR2 YYEEEE. CDR3 DNA sequence: TGTGCCAGCAGCTCCATGATGACAGGGGGAGAGGGCTACACCTTC. It yields the protein CASSSMMTGGEGYTF.

The chain links TRBV6-4 to TRBJ1-1; D possibly corresponds to TRBD1 (5 bases). The CDR3 totals 12 residues. V was pared by 3 bases and J by 5 bases, with 7 bases between. CDR1 is MRHNA, CDR2 SNTAGT, per germline. The CDR3 reads CASSDGGTEAFF. DNA of the CDR3: TGTGCCAGCAGTGATGGGGGGACTGAAGCTTTCTTT.

The J gene is TRBJ1-2, the V gene TRBV29-1; a weak D match, TRBD1 (5 bases). From germline, CDR1 is SQVTM and CDR2 ANQGSEA. The germline V and J ends were trimmed by 4 bases and 5 bases, with 11 bases remaining between them. This CDR3 comprises 12 residues. CDR3 loop: CSVGSGLYGYTF. In nucleotides, the CDR3 is TGCAGCGTTGGGTCAGGGTTGTATGGCTACACCTTC.

The chain is built from TRBV5-1 and TRBJ2-7; the D gene is possibly TRBD2 (6 bases). CDR1 is SGHRS and CDR2 is YFSETQ in the germline V gene. V lost 2 bases to trimming and J lost 5 bases, with 17 bases between them. This CDR3 is built from 15 residues. The chain's CDR3 is CASSFNAGLTNEQYF. The CDR3 DNA sequence: TGCGCCAGCAGCTTTAACGCGGGACTCACGAACGAGCAGTACTTC.

The J gene is TRBJ1-1, the V gene TRBV18, with D tentatively TRBD1 (5 bases). There are 16 residues in the CDR3. The ends were cut back, 3 bases at V and 0 bases at J, with 14 bases in the middle. Germline V lookup: CDR1 KGHSH, CDR2 LQKENI. The CDR3 nucleotides are TGTGCCAGCTCACCGGCAGGGTCTGGGATGAACACTGAAGCTTTCTTT. Protein sequence: CASSPAGSGMNTEAFF.